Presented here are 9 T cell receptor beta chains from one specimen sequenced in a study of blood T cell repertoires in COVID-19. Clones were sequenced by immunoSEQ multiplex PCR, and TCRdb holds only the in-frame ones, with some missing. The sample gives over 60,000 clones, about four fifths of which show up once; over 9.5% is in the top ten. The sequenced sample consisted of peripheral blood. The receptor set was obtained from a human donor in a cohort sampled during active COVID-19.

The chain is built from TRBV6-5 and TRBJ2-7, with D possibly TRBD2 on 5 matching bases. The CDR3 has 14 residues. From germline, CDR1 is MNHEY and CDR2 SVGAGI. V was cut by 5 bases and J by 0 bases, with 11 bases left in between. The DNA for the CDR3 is TGTGCCAGCAGTCCAAACCTAGCCTCCTACGAGCAGTACTTC. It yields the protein CASSPNLASYEQYF.

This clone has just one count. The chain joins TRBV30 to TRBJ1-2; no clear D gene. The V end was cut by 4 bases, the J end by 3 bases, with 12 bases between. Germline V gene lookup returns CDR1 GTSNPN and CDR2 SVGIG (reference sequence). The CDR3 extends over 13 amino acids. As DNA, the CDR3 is TGTGCCTGGAATCATCAGAGGGACTATGGCTACACCTTC. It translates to CAWNHQRDYGYTF.

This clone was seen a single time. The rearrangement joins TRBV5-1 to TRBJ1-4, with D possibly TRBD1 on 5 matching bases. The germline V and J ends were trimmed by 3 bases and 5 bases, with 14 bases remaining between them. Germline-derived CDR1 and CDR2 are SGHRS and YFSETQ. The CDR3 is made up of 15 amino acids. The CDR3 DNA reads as TGCGCCAGCAGCTCCTGCGGGGACGGGAATGAAAAACTGTTTTTT. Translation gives CASSSCGDGNEKLFF.

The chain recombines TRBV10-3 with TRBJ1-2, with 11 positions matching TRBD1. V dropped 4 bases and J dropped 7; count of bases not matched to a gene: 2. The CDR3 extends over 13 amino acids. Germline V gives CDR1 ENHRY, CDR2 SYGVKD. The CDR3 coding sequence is TGTGCCATCAGTGGGGGACAGGGGGGTGGCTACACCTTC. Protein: CAISGGQGGGYTF.

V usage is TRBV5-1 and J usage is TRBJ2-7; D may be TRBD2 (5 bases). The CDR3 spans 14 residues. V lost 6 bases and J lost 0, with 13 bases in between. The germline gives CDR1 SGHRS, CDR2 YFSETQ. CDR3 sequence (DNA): TGCGCCAGCAAAAGCGGACTCAGCTCCTACGAGCAGTACTTC. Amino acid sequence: CASKSGLSSYEQYF.

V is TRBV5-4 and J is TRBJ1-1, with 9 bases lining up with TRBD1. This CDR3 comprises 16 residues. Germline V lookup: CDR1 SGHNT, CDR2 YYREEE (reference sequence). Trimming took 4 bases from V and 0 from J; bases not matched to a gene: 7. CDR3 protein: CASSVYRGRLNTEAFF. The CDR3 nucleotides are TGTGCCAGCAGCGTCTACAGGGGGCGCCTGAACACTGAAGCTTTCTTT.

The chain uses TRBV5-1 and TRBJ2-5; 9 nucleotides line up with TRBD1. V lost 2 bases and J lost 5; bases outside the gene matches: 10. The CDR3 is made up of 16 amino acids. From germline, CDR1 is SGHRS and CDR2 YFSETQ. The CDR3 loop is CASSFSGTGMFETQYF. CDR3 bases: TGCGCCAGCAGCTTCAGCGGGACAGGGATGTTTGAGACCCAGTACTTC.

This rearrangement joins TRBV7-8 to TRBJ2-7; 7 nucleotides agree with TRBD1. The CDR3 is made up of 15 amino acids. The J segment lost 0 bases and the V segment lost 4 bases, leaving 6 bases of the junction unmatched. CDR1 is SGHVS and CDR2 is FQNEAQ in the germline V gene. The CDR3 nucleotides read TGTGCCAGCAGCTGGGGACAGTTCCTCTCCTACGAGCAGTACTTC. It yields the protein CASSWGQFLSYEQYF.

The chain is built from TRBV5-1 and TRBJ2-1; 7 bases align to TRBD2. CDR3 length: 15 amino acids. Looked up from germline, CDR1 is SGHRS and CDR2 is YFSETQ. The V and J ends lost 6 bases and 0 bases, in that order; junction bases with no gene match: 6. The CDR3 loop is CASMAGVSSYNEQFF. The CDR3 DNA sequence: TGCGCCAGCATGGCGGGGGTAAGCTCCTACAATGAGCAGTTCTTC.